This T cell receptor beta chain is from a study of identical twins. Regarding the study as a whole: Cord blood beta clonotypes present at high abundance carried fewer insertions; no such pattern appeared in memory repertoires. For zero-insertion analyses, partial confounding could come from invariant MAIT and iNKT cells. Out-of-frame alpha sequences common to twins exhibited an excess of low generation probability. Models, which agreed with sharing between unrelated individuals, nonetheless underestimated the out-of-frame TCR alpha sharing seen in monozygotic twins.

CDR1 and CDR2 (germline): DFQATT, SNEGSKA (reference sequence). CDR3 size: 15 residues. J lost 6 bases, V lost 3 bases, and 12 bases had no gene match. This clonotype came up a few times. Antigen: not known. TCRdb re-called the 5' RACE reads through MiXCR, storing one row per CDR3 protein. The sample consists of some 250,000 distinct CDR3 sequences, about an eighth of them appearing once. The sample was also linked to a second study, of yellow fever vaccine responses in identical twins.

The TCR sequence derives from a woman between 18 and 30 years old in good health. The source material was memory (CD45RO+) T cells sorted from blood. The chain has TRBV20-1 and TRBJ2-3; 7 bases are shared with TRBD2. CDR3 DNA: TGCAGTGCTAGTTCTTCAAGCGGGGTGGGGGATACGCAGTATTTT. It specifies CSASSSSGVGDTQYF.